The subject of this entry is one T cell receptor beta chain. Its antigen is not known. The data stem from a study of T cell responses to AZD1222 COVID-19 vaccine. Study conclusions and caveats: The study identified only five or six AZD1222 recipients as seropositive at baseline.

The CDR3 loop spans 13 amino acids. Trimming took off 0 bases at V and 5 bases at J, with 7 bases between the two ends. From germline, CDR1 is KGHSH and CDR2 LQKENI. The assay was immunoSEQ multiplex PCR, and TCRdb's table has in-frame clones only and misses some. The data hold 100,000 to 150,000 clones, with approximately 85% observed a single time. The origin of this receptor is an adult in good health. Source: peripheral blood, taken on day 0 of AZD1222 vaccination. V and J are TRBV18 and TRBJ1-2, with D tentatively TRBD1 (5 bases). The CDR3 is CASSPPQGYGYTF. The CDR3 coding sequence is TGTGCCAGCTCACCACCTCAGGGTTATGGCTACACCTTC. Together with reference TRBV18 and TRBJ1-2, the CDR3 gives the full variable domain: NAGVMQNPRHLVRRRGQEARLRCSPMKGHSHVYWYRQLPEEGLKFMVYLQKENIIDESGMPKERFSAEFPKEGPSILRIQQVVRGDSAAYFCASSPPQGYGYTFGSGTRLTVV.